This TCR beta chain was captured by sequencing in a study of CD8 T cells in Susac syndrome. Reverse transcription of about 0.5 to 1 ug RNA was carried out with random hexamers. TCRdb redid the calling of the immunoSEQ multiplex PCR reads with MiXCR, one entry per CDR3 protein. This table holds about 120,000 distinct CDR3 sequences, over 90% found once. CDR3 length: 11 residues. Germline assignment: CDR1 MDHEN and CDR2 SYDVKM. V was clipped by 7 bases and J by 7 bases, with 10 bases between them. This clonotype originated in a human donor with Susac syndrome. The sequenced sample consisted of CD4+ T cells from PBMCs. The gene calls are TRBV28 and TRBJ1-1; weak D call: TRBD1 (5 bases). CDR3 coding DNA: TGTGCCAGCAATGGGCAGGGTGAAGCTTTCTTT. It translates to CASNGQGEAFF.